This T cell receptor beta chain is from a study of cytomegalovirus exposure and HLA in healthy donors. Whole-study results and caveats: V- and J-gene trimming in TCR beta was tied to a missense DCLRE1C variant by an analysis performed later.

About this clone itself: Its antigen remains unknown.

PCR employed 60 Vbeta and 13 Jbeta primers. Sequencing was performed with immunoSEQ multiplex PCR; in TCRdb, only in-frame clones are kept and a portion is missing. The sample carries 70,000 or so clones, 74% recorded once. CDR1 is LNHDA, CDR2 SQIVND, per germline (reference sequence). V trimming: 7 bases; J trimming: 5 bases; junction bases outside the gene matches: 10. The CDR3 is 15 amino acids. The sequencing sample was made of PBMCs. This sequence was found in a woman aged 60-75 years in good health and CMV-seropositive. The chain has TRBV19 and TRBJ2-2, with TRBD2 matching over 7 bases. DNA for the CDR3: TGTGCCAGTAACACTCCAGGACTAGGAACCGGGGAGCTGTTTTTT. Translation: CASNTPGLGTGELFF.